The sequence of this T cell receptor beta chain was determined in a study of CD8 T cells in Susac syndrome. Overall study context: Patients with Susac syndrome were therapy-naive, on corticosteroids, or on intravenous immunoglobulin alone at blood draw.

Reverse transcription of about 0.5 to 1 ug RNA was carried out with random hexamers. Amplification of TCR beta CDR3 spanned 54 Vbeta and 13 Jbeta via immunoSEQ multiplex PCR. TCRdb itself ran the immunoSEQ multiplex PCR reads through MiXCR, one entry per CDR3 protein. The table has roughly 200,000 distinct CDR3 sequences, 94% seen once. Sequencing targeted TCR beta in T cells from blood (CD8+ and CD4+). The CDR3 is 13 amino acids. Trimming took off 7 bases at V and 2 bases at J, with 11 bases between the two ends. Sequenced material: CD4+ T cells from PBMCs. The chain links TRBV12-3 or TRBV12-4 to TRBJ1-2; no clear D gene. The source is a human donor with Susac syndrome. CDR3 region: CASTPKSNYGYTF. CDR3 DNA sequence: TGTGCCAGCACCCCAAAGAGCAACTATGGCTACACCTTC.